This TCR beta chain appears in the sequencing data of a study of control samples from healthy donors and cancer patients. Measured with immunoSEQ multiplex PCR; TCRdb has only the in-frame clones, and not every one. Of roughly 100,000 clones in the sample, about 89% were seen once. This TCR derives from a man aged 30 to 45 in good health. Sequenced material: blood.

CDR3 DNA sequence: TGTGCCAGCAGGGGGTCCCCTAGGGATGAGCAGTTCTTC. This encodes CASRGSPRDEQFF. This chain joins TRBV6-5 and TRBJ2-1; D gene ambiguous. The CDR3 spans 13 residues. Germline V gene sequence: CDR1 MNHEY, CDR2 SVGAGI. V lost 6 bases and J 8 bases, leaving 14 bases between the germline ends.